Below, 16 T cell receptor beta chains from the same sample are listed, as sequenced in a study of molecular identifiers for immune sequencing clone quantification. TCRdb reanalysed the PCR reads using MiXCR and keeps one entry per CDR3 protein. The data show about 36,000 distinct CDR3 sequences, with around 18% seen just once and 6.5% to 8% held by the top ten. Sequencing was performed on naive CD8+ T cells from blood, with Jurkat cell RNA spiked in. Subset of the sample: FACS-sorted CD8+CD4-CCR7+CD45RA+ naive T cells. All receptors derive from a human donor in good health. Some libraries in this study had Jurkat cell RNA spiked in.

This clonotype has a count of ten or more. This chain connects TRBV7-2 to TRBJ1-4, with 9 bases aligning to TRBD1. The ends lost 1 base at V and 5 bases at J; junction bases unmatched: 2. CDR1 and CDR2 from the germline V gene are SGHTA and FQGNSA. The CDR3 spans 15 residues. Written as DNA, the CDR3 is TGTGCCAGCAGCTTAGGACAGGGGGGAAATGAAAAACTGTTTTTT. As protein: CASSLGQGGNEKLFF.

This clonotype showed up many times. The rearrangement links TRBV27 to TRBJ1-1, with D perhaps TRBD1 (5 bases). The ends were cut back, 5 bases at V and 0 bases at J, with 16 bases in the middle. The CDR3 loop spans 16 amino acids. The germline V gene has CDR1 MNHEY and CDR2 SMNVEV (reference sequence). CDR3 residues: CASSPGRAAMNTEAFF. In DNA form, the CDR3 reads TGTGCCAGCAGTCCTGGCAGGGCAGCAATGAACACTGAAGCTTTCTTT.

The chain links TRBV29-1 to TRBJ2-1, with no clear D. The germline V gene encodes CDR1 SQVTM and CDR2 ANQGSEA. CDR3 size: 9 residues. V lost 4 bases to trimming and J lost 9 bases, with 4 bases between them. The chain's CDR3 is CSVGFEQFF. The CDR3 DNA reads TGCAGCGTTGGCTTTGAGCAGTTCTTC.

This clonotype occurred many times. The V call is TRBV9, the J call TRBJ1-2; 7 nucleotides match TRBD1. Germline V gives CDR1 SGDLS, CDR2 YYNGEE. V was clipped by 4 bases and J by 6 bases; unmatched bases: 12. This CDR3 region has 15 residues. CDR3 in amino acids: CASSTNLGTVNGYTF. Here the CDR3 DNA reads TGTGCCAGCAGCACCAACCTAGGGACAGTGAATGGCTACACCTTC.

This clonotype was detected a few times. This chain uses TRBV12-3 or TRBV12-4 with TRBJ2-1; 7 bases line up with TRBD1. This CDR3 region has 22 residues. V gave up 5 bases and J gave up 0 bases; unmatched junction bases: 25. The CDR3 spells CASSQPGTDITNTYSSYNEQFF. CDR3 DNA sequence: TGTGCCAGCAGTCAACCCGGGACAGACATAACTAACACTTACAGCTCCTACAATGAGCAGTTCTTC.

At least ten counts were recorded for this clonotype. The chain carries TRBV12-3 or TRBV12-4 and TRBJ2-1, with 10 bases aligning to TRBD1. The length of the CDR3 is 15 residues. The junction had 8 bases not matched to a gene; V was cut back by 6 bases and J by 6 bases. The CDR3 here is CASRLGQGGINEQFF. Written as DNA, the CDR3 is TGTGCCAGCAGACTCGGACAGGGGGGGATCAATGAGCAGTTCTTC.

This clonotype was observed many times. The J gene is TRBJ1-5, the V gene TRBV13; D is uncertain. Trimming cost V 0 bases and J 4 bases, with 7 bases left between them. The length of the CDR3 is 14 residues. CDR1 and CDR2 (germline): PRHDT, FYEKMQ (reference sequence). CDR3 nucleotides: TGTGCCAGCAGCTTAGGAAACAGAAATCAGCCCCAGCATTTT. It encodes CASSLGNRNQPQHF.

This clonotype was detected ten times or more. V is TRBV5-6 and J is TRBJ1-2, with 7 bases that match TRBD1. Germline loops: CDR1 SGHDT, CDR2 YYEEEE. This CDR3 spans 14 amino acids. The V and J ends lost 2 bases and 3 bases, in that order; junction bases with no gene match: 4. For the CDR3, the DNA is TGTGCCAGCAGCTTCCCTACAGGGGACTATGGCTACACCTTC. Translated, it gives CASSFPTGDYGYTF.

This CDR3 reads CASSFAREGSNEQFF. Here the CDR3 DNA reads TGTGCCAGCAGTTTTGCGCGGGAGGGCAGCAATGAGCAGTTCTTC. The chain uses TRBV28 and TRBJ2-1; 9 bases match TRBD2. After removal of 3 bases from V and 6 bases from J, the junction contained 6 bases not matched to a gene. The length of the CDR3 is 15 residues. Per the germline V gene, CDR1 is MDHEN and CDR2 is SYDVKM.

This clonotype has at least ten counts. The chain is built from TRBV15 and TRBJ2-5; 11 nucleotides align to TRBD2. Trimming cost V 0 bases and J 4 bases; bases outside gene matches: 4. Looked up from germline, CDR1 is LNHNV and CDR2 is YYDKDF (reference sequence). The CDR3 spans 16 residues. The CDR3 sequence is CATSREPSGRRETQYF. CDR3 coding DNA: TGTGCCACCAGCAGAGAGCCTAGCGGGAGGAGAGAGACCCAGTACTTC. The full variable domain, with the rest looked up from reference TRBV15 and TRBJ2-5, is DAMVIQNPRYQVTQFGKPVTLSCSQTLNHNVMYWYQQKSSQAPKLLFHYYDKDFNNEADTPDNFQSRRPNTSFCFLDIRSPGLGDTAMYLCATSREPSGRRETQYFGPGTRLLVL.

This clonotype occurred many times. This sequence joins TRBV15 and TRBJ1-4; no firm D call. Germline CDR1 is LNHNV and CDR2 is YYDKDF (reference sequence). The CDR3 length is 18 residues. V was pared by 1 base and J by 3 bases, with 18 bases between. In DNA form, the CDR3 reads TGTGCCACCAGCAGAGGTCTTGCGACGGGGAACCCTAATGAAAAACTGTTTTTT. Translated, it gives CATSRGLATGNPNEKLFF.

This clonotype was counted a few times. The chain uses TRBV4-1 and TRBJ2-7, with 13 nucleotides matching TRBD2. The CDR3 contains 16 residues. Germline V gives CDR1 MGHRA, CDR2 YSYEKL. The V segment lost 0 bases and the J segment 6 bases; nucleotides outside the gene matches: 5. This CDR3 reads CASSQDAGTSGVEQYF. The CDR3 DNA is TGCGCCAGCAGCCAAGATGCTGGGACTAGCGGGGTCGAGCAGTACTTC.

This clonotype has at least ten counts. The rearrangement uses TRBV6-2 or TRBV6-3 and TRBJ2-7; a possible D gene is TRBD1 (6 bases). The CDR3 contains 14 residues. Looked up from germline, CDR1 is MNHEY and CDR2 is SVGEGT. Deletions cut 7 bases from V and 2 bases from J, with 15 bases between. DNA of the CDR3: TGTGCCAGCAATCCGGTTCGGGACACCTACGAGCAGTACTTC. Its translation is CASNPVRDTYEQYF.

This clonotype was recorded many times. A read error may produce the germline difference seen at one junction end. CDR3 residues: CASSLQRVEAQYF. CDR3 bases: TGTGCCAGCAGTTTACAGCGGGTAGAGGCCCAGTACTTC. The chain combines TRBV12-3 or TRBV12-4 with TRBJ2-5; D may be TRBD2 (6 bases). This CDR3 has 13 amino acids.

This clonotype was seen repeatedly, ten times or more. The CDR3 reads CASSYARTYEQYF. CDR3 bases: TGTGCCAGCAGTTACGCCCGTACCTACGAGCAGTACTTC. The chain is built from TRBV6-2 or TRBV6-3 and TRBJ2-7; unclear D gene. The germline CDR1 and CDR2 sequences are MNHEY and SVGEGT. Trimming took 2 bases from V and 2 from J, leaving 7 bases between them. The CDR3 has 13 amino acids.

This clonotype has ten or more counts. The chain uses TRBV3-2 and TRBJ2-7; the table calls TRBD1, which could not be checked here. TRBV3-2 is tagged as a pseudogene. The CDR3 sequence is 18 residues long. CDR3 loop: CASSQDHPRTEYSYEQYF. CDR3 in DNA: TGTGCCAGCAGCCAAGATCACCCCAGGACCGAATACTCCTACGAGCAGTACTTC.